This T cell receptor beta chain is drawn from a study of blood T cell repertoires in COVID-19. Participants had their cohort set by participant-reported clinical history. Measured with immunoSEQ multiplex PCR; TCRdb has only the in-frame clones, and not every one. The table shows roughly 200,000 clones, with about 85% occurring only once. This sequence originates from a man in his forties who had recovered from COVID-19. The sample comprised PBMCs or T cells enriched from blood (not recorded which).

CDR3 residues: CASSLEPVYGYTF. DNA for the CDR3: TGCGCCAGCAGCTTGGAACCAGTTTATGGCTACACCTTC. J is TRBJ1-2 and V is TRBV5-1, with D uncertain. CDR1 is SGHRS and CDR2 is YFSETQ in the germline V gene. V was clipped by 0 bases and J by 5 bases, with 8 bases between them. The CDR3 runs 13 residues.